Sequencing of this T cell receptor (beta chain) was carried out in a study of T-cell memory formation after mild COVID-19. TCRalpha and TCRbeta libraries used 5'RACE with constant-segment primers and UMIs. TCRdb reprocessed the 5' RACE reads via MiXCR and lists one record per CDR3 protein. This sample has about 290,000 distinct CDR3 sequences, with around a sixth found just once. Only a few counts were recorded for this clonotype. Its target is unknown. Study results and limitations: Day 15 to 85 contracting clones showed balanced CD4/CD8; day 15 to 37 expanders favored CD4+.

The germline CDR1 and CDR2 sequences are SGHTA and FQGNSA. CDR3 length equals 14 residues. V lost 5 bases, J lost 7 bases, and 17 bases lay in between. The sequenced sample was PBMCs or a T cell subset sorted from them (not recorded which). The origin of this receptor is a man aged 18 to 30 who had mild COVID-19 (a few samples of this study predate the infection). Cell type and time point are not known. V gene TRBV7-2 combines with J gene TRBJ2-5; D is perhaps TRBD1 (6 bases). Written as DNA, the CDR3 is TGTGCCAGCAGCCCAGGGGTCCCTCGGGGGACCCAGTACTTC. This codes for CASSPGVPRGTQYF. Complete variable domain (other parts from reference TRBV7-2 and TRBJ2-5): GAGVSQSPSNKVTEKGKDVELRCDPISGHTALYWYRQSLGQGLEFLIYFQGNSAPDKSGLPSDRFSAERTGGSVSTLTIQRTQQEDSAVYLCASSPGVPRGTQYFGPGTRLLVL.